The sequence of this T cell receptor beta chain was determined in a study of blood T cell repertoires in COVID-19. Study-level background: Samples taken during acute and convalescent COVID-19 were collected in the United States, Italy and Spain.

Germline CDR1 and CDR2: SGHRS and YFSETQ. V lost 5 bases, J lost 2 bases, and 10 bases lay in between. This CDR3 is 13 amino acids long. Original processing notes: Nucleated cell number was recorded as an estimate derived from reference gene primer amplification. Sequencing used immunoSEQ multiplex PCR; TCRdb keeps in-frame clones, though not all of them. Clonal size and the V and J genes are those of that table, whereas D and trimming came from the DNA. Of over 150,000 clones in the sample, 82% are singletons; the top ten hold 12%. The sequenced sample was PBMCs or T cells enriched from blood (not recorded which). This clonotype was obtained from a man aged 40-50 years who had recovered from COVID-19. The V gene is TRBV5-1, the J gene TRBJ1-2, with D perhaps TRBD1 (6 bases). The CDR3 coding sequence is TGCGCCAGCAGTCCCGGACAGAACTATGGCTACACCTTC. It is translated as CASSPGQNYGYTF.